This is a list of T cell receptor beta chains from one sample in a study of shared clonotypes between healthy human individuals. The repertoire was sequenced with immunoSEQ multiplex PCR; TCRdb's copy has only in-frame clones and lacks some. Here the sample spans under 1,100,000 clones, more than 65% being singletons. Input material: memory CD4+ T cells sorted from blood. The receptors shown here come from a man between 18 and 35 years old in good health. CDR3s include the opening cysteine and the closing phenylalanine or tryptophan. A D gene is named only where the DNA matches it firmly. Some rows have no size entry. The others give once, few or many, or a class for an expanded clone.

TRBD2 TRBJ2-5 TRBV4-2 . 16 CASSPGTSGGQETQYF TGTGCCAGCAGCCCCGGAACTAGCGGGGGCCAAGAGACCCAGTACTTC
. TRBJ1-4 TRBV15 . 19 CATSRDYQGPAATNEKLFF TGTGCCACCAGCAGAGATTATCAGGGGCCGGCTGCAACTAATGAAAAACTGTTTTTT
. TRBJ2-7 TRBV2 . 12 CASSEGESEQYF TGTGCCAGCAGTGAAGGGGAGAGCGAGCAGTACTTC
. TRBJ1-4 TRBV11-2 . 14 CASSFGQGGEKLFF TGTGCCAGCAGCTTTGGGCAGGGAGGTGAAAAACTGTTTTTT
TRBD2 TRBJ2-1 TRBV6-1 . 15 CASSEGTSVYNEQFF TGTGCCAGCAGTGAAGGGACTAGCGTTTACAATGAGCAGTTCTTC
TRBD2 TRBJ2-3 TRBV5-1 . 15 CASSSLAGLSDTQYF TGCGCCAGCAGCTCTCTAGCGGGGCTCTCAGATACGCAGTATTTT
TRBD1 TRBJ2-5 TRBV5-6 . 17 CASSLPRDRGSQETQYF TGTGCCAGCAGCTTGCCCAGGGACAGGGGAAGTCAAGAGACCCAGTACTTC
. TRBJ2-1 TRBV11-3 . 15 CASSSYWNIAGEQFF TGTGCCAGCAGCTCCTACTGGAATATAGCAGGGGAGCAGTTCTTC
TRBD2 TRBJ2-1 TRBV4-1 . 16 CASSQDSASGHNEQFF TGCGCCAGCAGCCAAGATTCGGCTAGCGGACACAATGAGCAGTTCTTC
TRBD1 TRBJ2-6 TRBV7-2 . 14 CASSQGAGANVLTF TGTGCCAGCAGCCAGGGGGCTGGGGCCAACGTCCTGACTTTC
. TRBJ1-1 TRBV2 . 16 CASSAPWLDGNTEAFF TGTGCCAGCAGTGCACCGTGGCTCGATGGGAACACTGAAGCTTTCTTT
TRBD2 TRBJ2-7 TRBV7-8 . 16 CASSLGFASGSYEQYF TGTGCCAGCAGCTTAGGGTTCGCTAGCGGGAGTTACGAGCAGTACTTC
TRBD2 TRBJ2-2 TRBV27 . 15 CASAGGSGVSGELFF TGTGCCAGCGCCGGGGGTAGCGGGGTCTCCGGGGAGCTGTTTTTT
TRBD2 TRBJ2-7 TRBV5-6 . 14 CASSFGGGRREQYF TGTGCCAGCAGCTTTGGCGGGGGTCGGCGAGAGCAGTACTTC
TRBD2 TRBJ2-2 TRBV6-4 few 18 CASSDSFNRLAGIGELFF TGTGCCAGCAGTGACTCCTTTAATCGACTAGCGGGAATCGGGGAGCTGTTTTTT
. TRBJ2-7 TRBV21-1 . 19 CASSKYREELEQLSYEQYF TGTGCCAGCAGCAAATATAGGGAGGAACTCGAACAGTTATCCTACGAGCAGTACTTC
. TRBJ1-1 TRBV18 . 15 CASSPRLEGNTEAFF TGTGCCAGCTCACCACGGCTGGAGGGGAACACTGAAGCTTTCTTT
TRBD2 TRBJ2-1 TRBV5-1 few 14 CASTETSGNNEQFF TGCGCCAGCACGGAGACTAGCGGGAACAATGAGCAGTTCTTC
TRBD1 TRBJ2-1 TRBV7-2 . 15 CASSPRTGGPDEQFF TGTGCCAGCAGCCCACGGACAGGGGGACCTGATGAGCAGTTCTTC
TRBD2 TRBJ2-2 TRBV7-9 . 17 CASSLAISGGDTGELFF TGTGCCAGCAGCTTAGCGATCAGCGGGGGGGACACCGGGGAGCTGTTTTTT
. TRBJ2-3 TRBV29-1 . 13 CSVRTDSTDTQYF TGCAGCGTTAGAACTGACAGCACAGATACGCAGTATTTT
. TRBJ1-2 TRBV5-1 . 12 CASSYGTDGYTF TGCGCCAGCAGCTATGGGACGGATGGCTACACCTTC
TRBD2 TRBJ2-7 TRBV9 . 16 CASSARGTSGAYEQYF TGTGCCAGCAGCGCCCGAGGGACTAGCGGGGCCTACGAGCAGTACTTC
. TRBJ1-5 TRBV5-1 . 15 CASSLGKGRNQPQHF TGCGCCAGCAGCTTGGGAAAGGGGAGGAACCAGCCCCAGCATTTT
. TRBJ2-5 TRBV9 . 15 CASSANPQGSETQYF TGTGCCAGCAGCGCTAACCCACAGGGAAGCGAGACCCAGTACTTC
. TRBJ2-7 TRBV5-6 . 15 CASSLGLAYTYEQYF TGTGCCAGCAGCTTGGGGCTAGCGTACACCTACGAGCAGTACTTC
TRBD2 TRBJ2-2 TRBV2 . 16 CASTRGGLVGTGELFF TGTGCCAGCACTCGGGGGGGACTAGTCGGCACCGGGGAGCTGTTTTTT
. TRBJ1-3 TRBV5-4 . 15 CASSVVDSSGNTIYF TGTGCCAGCAGCGTTGTAGACAGCTCTGGAAACACCATATATTTT
. TRBJ2-3 TRBV10-1 . 15 CASSPGDIGTDTQYF TGCGCCAGCAGCCCGGGCGACATCGGCACAGATACGCAGTATTTT